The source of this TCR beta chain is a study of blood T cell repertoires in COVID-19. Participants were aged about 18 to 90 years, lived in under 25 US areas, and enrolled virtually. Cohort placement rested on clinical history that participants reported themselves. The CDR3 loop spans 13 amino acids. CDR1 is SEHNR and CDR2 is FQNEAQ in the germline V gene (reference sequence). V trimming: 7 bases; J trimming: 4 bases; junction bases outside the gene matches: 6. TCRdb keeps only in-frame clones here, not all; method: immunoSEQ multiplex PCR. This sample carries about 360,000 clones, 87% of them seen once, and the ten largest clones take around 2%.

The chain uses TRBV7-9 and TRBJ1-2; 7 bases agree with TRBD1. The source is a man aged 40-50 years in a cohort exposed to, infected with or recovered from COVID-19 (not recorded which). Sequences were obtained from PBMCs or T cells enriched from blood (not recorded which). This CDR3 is CASNRQGGYGYTF. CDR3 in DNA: TGTGCCAGCAACCGACAGGGCGGCTATGGCTACACCTTC.